This entry lists 7 T cell receptor beta chains sequenced from one sample in a study of identical twins. TCRdb re-analysed the 5' RACE reads in MiXCR, keeping a single row per CDR3 protein. Found here are over 500,000 distinct CDR3 sequences, roughly a fifth of them singletons; the top ten hold about 0.99%. These data were likewise used in another study, on T cells expressing NK-cell markers.

Sequencing input: CD4+ T cells sorted from blood. These receptors originate from a woman aged 18 to 35 in good health.

The chain carries TRBV12-3 or TRBV12-4 and TRBJ2-5, with D perhaps TRBD2 (5 bases). This CDR3 comprises 12 residues. Trimming removed 7 bases from V and 10 bases from J, with 16 bases in between. CDR3: CASTPRGGGQYF. The CDR3 nucleotides are TGTGCCAGCACTCCTAGAGGAGGAGGCCAGTACTTC.

The gene calls are TRBV29-1 and TRBJ2-5, with D perhaps matching TRBD2 (5 bases). The CDR3 runs to 13 residues. V was clipped by 6 bases and J by 2 bases, with 13 bases between them. Germline CDR1 and CDR2: SQVTM and ANQGSEA. DNA of the CDR3: TGCAGCGTGCATCGTCGAGGGCAAGAGACCCAGTACTTC. This sequence encodes CSVHRRGQETQYF. Based on the CDR3 plus reference TRBV29-1 and TRBJ2-5, the full variable domain is SAVISQKPSRDICQRGTSLTIQCQVDSQVTMMFWYRQQPGQSLTLIATANQGSEATYESGFVIDKFPISRPNLTFSTLTVSNMSPEDSSIYLCSVHRRGQETQYFGPGTRLLVL.

The chain employs TRBV7-2 and TRBJ2-7; D not certain. The CDR3 runs to 13 residues. In germline, CDR1 is SGHTA, CDR2 FQGNSA. V was trimmed by 3 bases and J by 5 bases, leaving 11 bases between them. The CDR3 DNA is TGTGCCAGCAGCTTGTTGGGTTTGGACGAGCAGTACTTC. This gives the protein CASSLLGLDEQYF.

This chain links TRBV6-1 with TRBJ2-1, with a weak D call TRBD1 (5 bases). The CDR3 totals 15 residues. V lost 6 bases, J lost 6 bases, and 18 bases lay in between. Germline assignment: CDR1 MNHNS and CDR2 SASEGT. CDR3 in DNA: TGTGCCAGCAGCCTAGAAAGGGGATGGGGCAATGAGCAGTTCTTC. Translating gives CASSLERGWGNEQFF.

This clonotype was detected a few times. The CDR3 coding sequence is TGTGCCAGCAGCGGACCACCTCGGCAGAAGAACAATGAGCAGTTCTTC. It specifies CASSGPPRQKNNEQFF. The J gene is TRBJ2-1, the V gene TRBV9; unclear D gene. This CDR3 has 16 residues. Germline assignment: CDR1 SGDLS and CDR2 YYNGEE. V dropped 3 bases and J dropped 5 bases, with 18 bases sitting between them.

The chain employs TRBV5-1 and TRBJ2-2; weak D call: TRBD2 (5 bases). V was trimmed by 4 bases and J by 0 bases, leaving 10 bases between them. Germline V gene data show CDR1 as SGHRS and CDR2 as YFSETQ. The CDR3 runs to 15 residues. The CDR3 bases are TGCGCCAGCAGCCTCGACTACGCGAACACCGGGGAGCTGTTTTTT. Encoded protein: CASSLDYANTGELFF.

There are a few counts of this clonotype. V usage is TRBV20-1 and J usage is TRBJ2-2; D may be TRBD2 (6 bases). Trimming cost V 5 bases and J 5 bases, with 15 bases left between them. The CDR3 extends over 14 amino acids. Germline V gene data show CDR1 as DFQATT and CDR2 as SNEGSKA (reference sequence). The CDR3 protein is CSARAGRGTGELFF. The CDR3 DNA reads as TGCAGTGCTCGGGCGGGCCGGGGGACCGGGGAGCTGTTTTTT.